This T cell receptor (beta chain) was found in a study of cytomegalovirus exposure and HLA in healthy donors. With regard to this clone: Its specificity is not known.

The donors (healthy individuals) were bone marrow donors. With 60 Vbeta and 13 Jbeta primers, the PCR was carried out. Here immunoSEQ multiplex PCR was the method, and the copy in TCRdb shows in-frame clones only, minus some. Seen here are approximately 130,000 clones, roughly four fifths observed once, and the top ten hold roughly 3%. This CDR3 region has 15 residues. The V segment lost 11 bases and the J segment 0 bases; nucleotides outside the gene matches: 9. Germline CDR1 reads MNHEY; CDR2 reads SVGAGI. Overall study results and limits: Overall, some 160 TCR beta chains were annotated as cytomegalovirus-associated. In a later analysis, a missense DCLRE1C variant was linked to TCR beta V- and J-gene trimming. Owing to their indistinguishability, certain V segments, notably TRBV6-2 and TRBV6-3, were excluded.

The chain carries TRBV6-5 and TRBJ2-2; 7 bases map to TRBD1. Sequenced sample: PBMCs. This clonotype originated in a man aged 25-40 years in good health and CMV-seronegative. The CDR3 sequence: CAVTPGQTNTGELFF. CDR3 in DNA: TGTGCCGTGACACCGGGACAGACGAACACCGGGGAGCTGTTTTTT.